This T cell receptor (beta chain) derives from a study of shared clonotypes between healthy human individuals. General study points: Inspection by rarefaction showed sorted-subset sequencing to be incomplete despite large depth. The study sampled only blood, and tissue repertoires likely differ.

Trimming shortened V by 6 bases and J by 3 bases, and 11 bases separated the two germline ends. This CDR3 spans 13 amino acids. CDR1 is WNHNN, CDR2 SYGVQD, per germline (reference sequence). Deep level was the assay's run setting. Some 27,000 T cell genomes, or 200 ng DNA, went into the sorted-subset replicate PCRs. Sequenced by immunoSEQ multiplex PCR; TCRdb stores in-frame clones only, minus some. The data show hundreds of thousands of clones, 60% to 75% seen once. There are many counts of this clone. As yet, its antigen is unknown. Other nucleotide sequences from this sample produce the same CDR3. The J gene is TRBJ1-1, the V gene TRBV10-1; tentative D call: TRBD1 (6 bases). The sample was memory CD4+ T cells sorted from blood. Subset of the sample: CD45RA-negative fraction. The sequence derives from a woman aged 30 to 39 in good health. CDR3 bases: TGCGCCAGCAGCAAGAACAGGGACACTGAAGCTTTCTTT. Amino acids: CASSKNRDTEAFF.